Listed below are T cell receptor beta chains from one sample, sequenced in a study of cytomegalovirus exposure and HLA in healthy donors. Assay used: immunoSEQ multiplex PCR; TCRdb lists only in-frame clones, some missing. This table has 110,000 or so clones, over 75% appearing once. What was sequenced was PBMCs. The receptors stem from a woman aged 25 to 39 in good health and CMV-seropositive. The CDR3 runs from the conserved cysteine through the conserved F or W. The D gene is left open where the match is weak.

j_gene	d_gene	v_gene	len	CDR3aa
TRBJ1-6	-	TRBV6-5	15	CASSYSWGDNSPLHF
TRBJ2-3	TRBD2	TRBV19	15	CASTPLAGSTDTQYF
TRBJ1-2	TRBD1	TRBV5-1	15	CASSYSTGQTYGYTF
TRBJ1-6	TRBD1	TRBV27	17	CASSSPLRTGVHSPLHF
TRBJ2-5	TRBD2	TRBV30	18	CAWSVHSGGAGIKETQYF
-	TRBD2	TRBV10-3	13	CAISLAGGGEQYF
TRBJ2-4	-	TRBV2	14	CASSERTAKNIQYF
TRBJ2-1	TRBD2	TRBV23-1	16	CASSHHQRGGWNEQFF
TRBJ2-7	-	TRBV2	13	CVFKEEAAYEQYF
TRBJ1-2	-	TRBV2	13	CASTESSTNGYTF
TRBJ1-2	TRBD1	TRBV7-8	14	CASSLGQIFYGYTF
TRBJ1-1	-	TRBV6-1	13	CASHFRFDTEAFF
TRBJ1-2	-	TRBV11-2	17	CASSLGVQGPGLGGYTF
TRBJ1-3	-	TRBV6-5	15	CASSPGHGSGNTIYF
TRBJ1-2	-	TRBV29-1	12	CSVRGITGGYTF
TRBJ1-1	TRBD1	TRBV19	14	CASTFGQGRSEAFF
TRBJ1-2	TRBD1	TRBV19	14	CASSKDRVKDGYTF
TRBJ2-7	TRBD2	TRBV10-3	13	CAIKGTSGEEQYF
TRBJ2-2	-	TRBV7-9	13	CASSQQDTGELFF
TRBJ2-1	TRBD2	TRBV5-4	17	CASSLWTSGRVYDEQFF
TRBJ2-2	TRBD1	TRBV18	18	CASSPLNSGTDNTGELFF
TRBJ1-1	-	TRBV11-3	15	CASSLDGGGDTEAFF
TRBJ1-4	-	TRBV4-1	17	CASSQAENRVTNEKLFF
TRBJ2-1	-	TRBV16	13	CASSQSGQGKVFF
TRBJ2-2	TRBD2	TRBV11-2	15	CASSLLAGGTGELFF
TRBJ2-5	TRBD2	TRBV30	16	CAWTTGTSVSQETQYF
TRBJ2-2	TRBD1	TRBV7-7	14	CASSLARGHGELFF
TRBJ2-3	TRBD2	TRBV7-9	14	CSSSSLAVTDTQYF
TRBJ1-5	-	TRBV28	13	CASSLGFNQPQHF
TRBJ2-7	-	TRBV7-9	14	CASSFPGLSYEQYF
TRBJ1-5	-	TRBV5-1	15	CASSSTGGEGQPQHF
TRBJ1-1	-	TRBV5-1	15	CASSLRGVRGAEAFF
TRBJ2-7	-	TRBV9	14	CASSVAQDYYEQYF
TRBJ1-5	-	TRBV30	12	CAWSRSNQPQHF
TRBJ2-7	-	TRBV2	13	CVCKEDAAYEQYF
TRBJ1-1	-	TRBV19	18	CASSIGVIWEEGNTEAFF
TRBJ2-5	-	TRBV29-1	13	CSVLLRYQETQYF
TRBJ1-3	-	TRBV5-1	13	CASSVDWGNTIYF
TRBJ2-7	TRBD1	TRBV14	16	CASSRLPLDRVGEQYF
TRBJ1-2	TRBD1	TRBV7-9	15	CASSSSDRGSSGYTF
TRBJ2-2	TRBD2	TRBV7-6	16	CASSLTSGIGAGELFF
TRBJ1-2	-	TRBV6-5	15	CASSYSRSSVYGYTF